The present entry profiles one T cell receptor beta chain with its context. Its cognate antigen is unknown. The sample is drawn from a study of T-cell reconstitution after alpha-beta-depleted transplantation in children. The CDR3 loop spans 15 amino acids. Trimming took off 2 bases at V and 6 bases at J, with 17 bases between the two ends. Germline lookup yields CDR1 SGHAT and CDR2 FQDESV (reference sequence). A TCRbeta library incorporating unique molecular identifiers was prepared. In TCRdb, the PCR reads were re-called with MiXCR into one record per CDR3 protein. The table shows hundreds of thousands of distinct CDR3 sequences, with 15% to 20% occurring only once. Study-level points and caveats: Several hundred expanded graft clones reportedly were the source of alpha-beta T cells about two months after transplant. Surviving recipient T cells and thymic progenitors accounted for the high day-60 TCRbeta diversity observed in some patients. After one year, T-cell counts and TCRbeta diversity mostly came from new T cells.

The material sequenced was PBMCs, mostly from graft donor cells, taken 360 days after TCRalphabeta/CD19-depleted stem cell transplant. J is TRBJ2-7 and V is TRBV11-1, with TRBD1 as a possible D gene (5 bases). This clonotype was obtained from a male patient aged 10 to 17 who had a stem cell transplant for acute lymphoblastic leukemia, so the T cells may come from the graft donor. CDR3 DNA: TGTGCCAGCAGCTTATTTCAGGGCCTCGCCTCCGAGCAGTACTTC. It specifies CASSLFQGLASEQYF.